A selection of T cell receptor beta chains follows, all from one sample in a study of vaccination effects on CD4 cells after COVID-19. These TCRs are of unknown antigen specificity. TCRdb keeps only in-frame clones here, not all; method: immunoSEQ multiplex PCR. The sample carries tens of thousands of clones, approximately 69% recorded once. The starting material was CD4+ T cells from PBMCs cultured with SARS-CoV-2 spike peptides, obtained after COVID-19 vaccination. Receptors were obtained from a human donor who received a COVID-19 vaccine. CDR3s include the opening cysteine and the closing phenylalanine or tryptophan. Fields, in order: clone size, CDR3 length, J gene, V gene, D gene, CDR3 protein, CDR3 DNA. D genes are given only for firm matches. Some rows mark clone size as missing; the rest say once, few, many or name a class of expanded clone.

clone size: NA
CDR3 length: 16
J gene: TRBJ2-6
V gene: TRBV25-1
D gene: NA
CDR3 protein: CASSEFWSSGANVLTF
CDR3 DNA: TGTGCCAGCAGTGAATTCTGGTCTTCTGGGGCCAACGTCCTGACTTTC

clone size: once
CDR3 length: 14
J gene: TRBJ1-1
V gene: TRBV19
D gene: NA
CDR3 protein: CASNYGNLNTEAFF
CDR3 DNA: TGTGCCAGTAATTACGGGAACCTGAACACTGAAGCTTTCTTT

clone size: few
CDR3 length: 12
J gene: TRBJ1-1
V gene: TRBV30
D gene: NA
CDR3 protein: CAWQLLRREAFF
CDR3 DNA: TGTGCCTGGCAACTGCTCCGTCGGGAAGCTTTCTTT

clone size: NA
CDR3 length: 15
J gene: TRBJ2-3
V gene: TRBV4-1
D gene: NA
CDR3 protein: CASSQVPSSTDTQYF
CDR3 DNA: TGCGCCAGCAGCCAAGTACCGAGTAGCACAGATACGCAGTATTTT

clone size: NA
CDR3 length: 15
J gene: TRBJ1-2
V gene: TRBV3-1/TRBV3-2
D gene: NA
CDR3 protein: CASSQDLQVLYGYTF
CDR3 DNA: TGTGCCAGCAGCCAAGATCTCCAGGTACTTTATGGCTACACCTTC

clone size: few
CDR3 length: 15
J gene: TRBJ2-7
V gene: TRBV27
D gene: NA
CDR3 protein: CASSSYRDRSYEQYF
CDR3 DNA: TGTGCCAGCAGTTCGTACCGGGACCGGTCCTACGAGCAGTACTTC

clone size: NA
CDR3 length: 14
J gene: TRBJ2-7
V gene: TRBV19
D gene: NA
CDR3 protein: CASSREMSSYEQYF
CDR3 DNA: TGTGCCAGTAGTAGGGAAATGAGCTCCTACGAGCAGTACTTC

clone size: few
CDR3 length: 15
J gene: TRBJ2-2
V gene: TRBV6-1
D gene: TRBD2
CDR3 protein: CASSELAGDTGELFF
CDR3 DNA: TGTGCCAGCAGTGAACTAGCGGGAGACACCGGGGAGCTGTTTTTT

clone size: NA
CDR3 length: 14
J gene: TRBJ2-7
V gene: TRBV5-1
D gene: TRBD1
CDR3 protein: CASSRTGGPYEQYF
CDR3 DNA: TGCGCCAGCAGCCGGACAGGGGGGCCCTACGAGCAGTACTTC

clone size: NA
CDR3 length: 18
J gene: TRBJ2-4
V gene: TRBV25-1
D gene: TRBD1
CDR3 protein: CASILGQGKRLAKNIQYF
CDR3 DNA: TGTGCCAGCATATTAGGACAGGGGAAAAGACTAGCCAAAAACATTCAGTACTTC

clone size: NA
CDR3 length: 14
J gene: TRBJ2-7
V gene: TRBV10-2
D gene: NA
CDR3 protein: CASSELVKPYEQYF
CDR3 DNA: TGCGCCAGCAGTGAGCTAGTTAAACCCTACGAGCAGTACTTC

clone size: few
CDR3 length: 14
J gene: TRBJ2-7
V gene: TRBV18
D gene: TRBD2
CDR3 protein: CASSVTSGPYEQYF
CDR3 DNA: TGTGCCAGCTCGGTGACTAGCGGACCCTACGAGCAGTACTTC

clone size: few
CDR3 length: 16
J gene: TRBJ2-7
V gene: TRBV11-2
D gene: TRBD1
CDR3 protein: CASSLTTGDRAYEQYF
CDR3 DNA: TGTGCCAGCAGCTTAACAACGGGGGACAGGGCCTACGAGCAGTACTTC

clone size: NA
CDR3 length: 15
J gene: TRBJ1-6
V gene: TRBV5-1
D gene: NA
CDR3 protein: CASSLDGSSNSPLHF
CDR3 DNA: TGCGCCAGCAGCTTGGACGGGAGCTCTAATTCACCCCTCCACTTT

clone size: NA
CDR3 length: 15
J gene: TRBJ2-1
V gene: TRBV5-6
D gene: NA
CDR3 protein: CASSLVGGLSNEQFF
CDR3 DNA: TGTGCCAGCAGCTTGGTAGGTGGTCTTAGCAATGAGCAGTTCTTC

clone size: NA
CDR3 length: 16
J gene: TRBJ1-3
V gene: TRBV4-1
D gene: TRBD1
CDR3 protein: CASSYGTGEAGNTIYF
CDR3 DNA: TGCGCCAGCAGCTACGGGACAGGGGAGGCTGGAAACACCATATATTTT

clone size: NA
CDR3 length: 15
J gene: TRBJ2-2
V gene: TRBV5-5
D gene: NA
CDR3 protein: CASSLRLTNTGELFF
CDR3 DNA: TGTGCCAGCAGCTTGAGACTTACTAACACCGGGGAGCTGTTTTTT

clone size: NA
CDR3 length: 12
J gene: TRBJ2-2
V gene: TRBV7-2
D gene: NA
CDR3 protein: CASSLDTGELFF
CDR3 DNA: TGTGCCAGCAGCCTAGACACCGGGGAGCTGTTTTTT

clone size: few
CDR3 length: 15
J gene: TRBJ2-1
V gene: TRBV6-4
D gene: TRBD1
CDR3 protein: CASSDGQGNSNEQFF
CDR3 DNA: TGTGCCAGCAGTGATGGACAGGGAAACTCTAATGAGCAGTTCTTC

clone size: NA
CDR3 length: 15
J gene: TRBJ1-1
V gene: TRBV5-5
D gene: TRBD1
CDR3 protein: CASSWGQGVNTEAFF
CDR3 DNA: TGTGCCAGCAGCTGGGGACAGGGGGTGAACACTGAAGCTTTCTTT

clone size: NA
CDR3 length: 20
J gene: TRBJ2-2
V gene: TRBV21-1
D gene: NA
CDR3 protein: CASSKGLSRLAGGVTGELFF
CDR3 DNA: TGTGCCAGCAGCAAAGGACTTTCTCGACTAGCGGGAGGTGTCACCGGGGAGCTGTTTTTT

clone size: NA
CDR3 length: 15
J gene: TRBJ2-5
V gene: TRBV11-2
D gene: NA
CDR3 protein: CASSPGTSEPETQYF
CDR3 DNA: TGTGCCAGCAGCCCCGGGACCTCAGAACCCGAGACCCAGTACTTC

clone size: NA
CDR3 length: 16
J gene: TRBJ2-3
V gene: TRBV9
D gene: TRBD2
CDR3 protein: CASSVGAGAGTDTQYF
CDR3 DNA: TGTGCCAGCAGCGTAGGAGCGGGAGCAGGTACAGATACGCAGTATTTT

clone size: NA
CDR3 length: 15
J gene: TRBJ2-3
V gene: TRBV5-1
D gene: TRBD2
CDR3 protein: CASSLWEGGTDTQYF
CDR3 DNA: TGCGCCAGCAGCTTGTGGGAGGGTGGCACAGATACGCAGTATTTT

clone size: NA
CDR3 length: 17
J gene: TRBJ2-5
V gene: TRBV4-1
D gene: TRBD2
CDR3 protein: CASSQSASGGVQETQYF
CDR3 DNA: TGCGCCAGCAGCCAGTCCGCTAGCGGGGGGGTCCAAGAGACCCAGTACTTC

clone size: few
CDR3 length: 13
J gene: TRBJ2-1
V gene: TRBV6-4
D gene: TRBD1
CDR3 protein: CASSPGQVNEQFF
CDR3 DNA: TGTGCCAGCTCGCCCGGACAGGTCAATGAGCAGTTCTTC

clone size: NA
CDR3 length: 15
J gene: TRBJ1-1
V gene: TRBV7-9
D gene: NA
CDR3 protein: CASSLGRGSGTEAFF
CDR3 DNA: TGTGCCAGCAGCTTAGGGAGGGGGTCGGGCACTGAAGCTTTCTTT

clone size: NA
CDR3 length: 12
J gene: TRBJ1-2
V gene: TRBV14
D gene: NA
CDR3 protein: CASSQEYEGYTF
CDR3 DNA: TGTGCCAGCAGCCAAGAGTACGAAGGCTACACCTTC

clone size: NA
CDR3 length: 15
J gene: TRBJ2-5
V gene: TRBV7-5
D gene: NA
CDR3 protein: CARSLPPGLAQTQYF
CDR3 DNA: TGTGCCAGAAGCTTACCACCGGGACTAGCCCAGACCCAGTACTTC

clone size: NA
CDR3 length: 18
J gene: TRBJ2-1
V gene: TRBV4-1
D gene: TRBD2
CDR3 protein: CASTKSLASGHRDNEQFF
CDR3 DNA: TGCGCCAGCACCAAAAGCCTGGCTAGCGGGCATCGCGACAATGAGCAGTTCTTC

clone size: once
CDR3 length: 15
J gene: TRBJ1-2
V gene: TRBV24-1
D gene: NA
CDR3 protein: CATSDVDTDIYGYTF
CDR3 DNA: TGTGCCACCAGTGACGTTGACACGGACATCTATGGCTACACCTTC

clone size: NA
CDR3 length: 16
J gene: TRBJ1-2
V gene: TRBV6-1
D gene: NA
CDR3 protein: CASSEASTGLYYGYTF
CDR3 DNA: TGTGCCAGCAGTGAAGCGTCGACAGGCCTCTACTATGGCTACACCTTC